The clone carrying this T cell receptor beta chain was recorded many times. As yet, its antigen is unknown. By quantitative 5'-RACE with molecular barcodes, the TCR beta libraries were made. TCRdb reprocessed the 5' RACE reads with MiXCR, giving one entry per CDR3 protein. The table shows about 260,000 distinct CDR3 sequences, with more than 20% occurring only once. The CDR3 loop spans 17 amino acids. Germline assignment: CDR1 KGHSH and CDR2 LQKENI. V shed 1 base, J shed 4 bases, and the junction held 7 bases outside the gene matches. The data were taken from a study of CD8 T cells in ankylosing spondylitis. The study, taken as a whole, reports: With a CD8+ phenotype, disease-linked clones were relatively rare in peripheral blood. Disease-linked clones were reportedly significantly enriched in matched ankylosing spondylitis synovial fluid.

Sequencing was carried out using blood, either unsorted or a sorted T cell fraction (not recorded which). The sequence was obtained from a male donor with ankylosing spondylitis or in good health (not recorded which). This chain joins TRBV18 and TRBJ2-3, with 11 positions matching TRBD1. CDR3 protein: CASSPRFSDRGPDTQYF. CDR3 sequence (DNA): TGTGCCAGCTCACCACGATTTTCGGACAGGGGGCCAGATACGCAGTATTTT.